The rows below give T cell receptor beta chains drawn from one sample of a study of T-cell memory formation after mild COVID-19. In TCRdb, the 5' RACE reads were re-called with MiXCR into one record per CDR3 protein. The table includes 58,000 or so distinct CDR3 sequences, 28% detected once. Sequenced: PBMCs or a T cell subset sorted from them (not recorded which). Receptor source: a man younger than 35 who had mild COVID-19 (a few samples of this study predate the infection). Cell type and time point are not known. CDR3s include the opening cysteine and the closing phenylalanine or tryptophan. The order of the fields is J gene, clone size, V gene, D gene, CDR3 DNA, CDR3 protein. D genes are given only for firm matches. Some rows mark clone size as missing; the rest say once, few, many or name a class of expanded clone.

J gene: TRBJ2-5
clone size: few
V gene: TRBV12-3/TRBV12-4
D gene: TRBD2
CDR3 DNA: TGTGCCAGCAGTTTTGCGGGGGAGATAGAGACCCAGTACTTC
CDR3 protein: CASSFAGEIETQYF

J gene: TRBJ2-3
clone size: few
V gene: TRBV2
D gene: TRBD2
CDR3 DNA: TGTGCCAGCAAGGGGACTAGCGGGGGGACAGATACGCAGTATTTT
CDR3 protein: CASKGTSGGTDTQYF

J gene: TRBJ1-3
clone size: few
V gene: TRBV4-3
D gene: TRBD1
CDR3 DNA: TGCGCCAGCAGCCCGGGGACAGGACCTGGAAACACCATATATTTT
CDR3 protein: CASSPGTGPGNTIYF

J gene: TRBJ1-6
clone size: few
V gene: TRBV28
D gene: NA
CDR3 DNA: TGTGCCAGCAGTTCCCAAATCGACTTTAACAGGGACTCACCCCTCCACTTT
CDR3 protein: CASSSQIDFNRDSPLHF

J gene: TRBJ2-6
clone size: NA
V gene: TRBV7-9
D gene: TRBD1
CDR3 DNA: TGTGCCAGCAGCCGACAGGGTTCTGGGGCCAACGTCCTGACTTTC
CDR3 protein: CASSRQGSGANVLTF

J gene: TRBJ1-5
clone size: NA
V gene: TRBV7-2
D gene: NA
CDR3 DNA: TGTGCCAGCAGCTCCAGGGGATGGAATCAGCCCCAGCATTTT
CDR3 protein: CASSSRGWNQPQHF

J gene: TRBJ1-4
clone size: few
V gene: TRBV4-1
D gene: NA
CDR3 DNA: TGCGCCAGCAGCCAAGATGGGGTGACAACTAATGAAAAACTGTTTTTT
CDR3 protein: CASSQDGVTTNEKLFF

J gene: TRBJ2-5
clone size: NA
V gene: TRBV29-1
D gene: NA
CDR3 DNA: TGCAGCGTTCAGTGGGAAGAGACCCAGTACTTC
CDR3 protein: CSVQWEETQYF

J gene: TRBJ2-7
clone size: few
V gene: TRBV29-1
D gene: NA
CDR3 DNA: TGCAGCGTTGAGGACCCGGAGGGGAGCTCCTACGAGCAGTACTTC
CDR3 protein: CSVEDPEGSSYEQYF

J gene: TRBJ2-5
clone size: few
V gene: TRBV12-3/TRBV12-4
D gene: NA
CDR3 DNA: TGTGCCAGCAGCACCATTGTCGAGCGAGAGACCCAGTACTTC
CDR3 protein: CASSTIVERETQYF

J gene: TRBJ2-7
clone size: few
V gene: TRBV25-1
D gene: NA
CDR3 DNA: TGTGCCAGCAGTGGCGGCTACGAGCAGTACTTC
CDR3 protein: CASSGGYEQYF

J gene: TRBJ1-2
clone size: few
V gene: TRBV4-1
D gene: NA
CDR3 DNA: TGCGCCAGCAGCCAAGGACGGGCAGGCCCTTTTCCCTATGGCTACACCTTC
CDR3 protein: CASSQGRAGPFPYGYTF

J gene: TRBJ1-2
clone size: NA
V gene: TRBV6-2/TRBV6-3
D gene: TRBD1
CDR3 DNA: TGTGCCAGCAGTTACTCTCGACAGGGTAACTATGGCTACACCTTC
CDR3 protein: CASSYSRQGNYGYTF

J gene: TRBJ1-5
clone size: few
V gene: TRBV7-9
D gene: TRBD1
CDR3 DNA: TGTGCCAGCAGCTACAGGGGCCAGCCCCAGCATTTT
CDR3 protein: CASSYRGQPQHF

J gene: TRBJ2-7
clone size: NA
V gene: TRBV5-1
D gene: NA
CDR3 DNA: TGCGCCAGCAGGGCAGGGATTGGGGAGCAGTACTTC
CDR3 protein: CASRAGIGEQYF

J gene: TRBJ2-7
clone size: NA
V gene: TRBV6-5
D gene: TRBD2
CDR3 DNA: TGTGCCAGCAGGGCAAGCGGGGGGGAGTACGAGCAGTACTTC
CDR3 protein: CASRASGGEYEQYF

J gene: TRBJ2-7
clone size: many
V gene: TRBV12-3/TRBV12-4
D gene: NA
CDR3 DNA: TGTGCCAGCAGTTTCTCGGCCTCCTACGAGCAGTACTTC
CDR3 protein: CASSFSASYEQYF

J gene: TRBJ2-1
clone size: few
V gene: TRBV9
D gene: NA
CDR3 DNA: TGTGCCAGCAGTACTGACCATGAGCAGTTCTTC
CDR3 protein: CASSTDHEQFF

J gene: TRBJ2-3
clone size: few
V gene: TRBV10-3
D gene: TRBD2
CDR3 DNA: TGTGCCATCAGGGCGACTAGCGGGGATTTATCAGATACGCAGTATTTT
CDR3 protein: CAIRATSGDLSDTQYF

J gene: TRBJ1-5
clone size: few
V gene: TRBV6-5
D gene: NA
CDR3 DNA: TGTGCCAGCAGCCCTTGGGGCGGCAATCAGCCCCAGCATTTT
CDR3 protein: CASSPWGGNQPQHF

J gene: TRBJ2-3
clone size: many
V gene: TRBV7-2
D gene: TRBD2
CDR3 DNA: TGTGCCACTAAAAGACTAGCGGGGGACAAGGATACGCAGTATTTT
CDR3 protein: CATKRLAGDKDTQYF

J gene: TRBJ1-1
clone size: NA
V gene: TRBV18
D gene: TRBD1
CDR3 DNA: TGTGCCAGCTCACCTATCCCGACAGGGGGAACGACTGAAGCTTTCTTT
CDR3 protein: CASSPIPTGGTTEAFF

J gene: TRBJ2-3
clone size: NA
V gene: TRBV7-9
D gene: NA
CDR3 DNA: TGTGCCAGCAGCTTACGGTCTACGAGAGATACGCAGTATTTT
CDR3 protein: CASSLRSTRDTQYF

J gene: TRBJ1-6
clone size: NA
V gene: TRBV10-3
D gene: TRBD1
CDR3 DNA: TGTGCCATCGAGAGGACAGGGGGCCTCCCCGCGAATTCACCCCTCCACTTT
CDR3 protein: CAIERTGGLPANSPLHF

J gene: TRBJ2-5
clone size: few
V gene: TRBV20-1
D gene: NA
CDR3 DNA: TGCAGTGCTAGCCTAAGAGAGACCCAGTACTTC
CDR3 protein: CSASLRETQYF

J gene: TRBJ1-2
clone size: NA
V gene: TRBV6-5
D gene: NA
CDR3 DNA: TGTGCCAGCAGCCCCGGGGTCAATGGCTACACCTTC
CDR3 protein: CASSPGVNGYTF

J gene: TRBJ2-7
clone size: NA
V gene: TRBV7-9
D gene: TRBD1
CDR3 DNA: TGTGCCAGCAGCCCACGGGACAGGGGCTACGAGCAGTACTTC
CDR3 protein: CASSPRDRGYEQYF

J gene: TRBJ2-7
clone size: few
V gene: TRBV11-3
D gene: TRBD2
CDR3 DNA: TGTGCCAGCAGCTTAAGCGGGGGAAACGACGAGCAGTACTTC
CDR3 protein: CASSLSGGNDEQYF

J gene: TRBJ2-7
clone size: few
V gene: TRBV19
D gene: NA
CDR3 DNA: TGTGCCACCGCTACGGGGGCCCTTTCCTACGAGCAGTACTTC
CDR3 protein: CATATGALSYEQYF

J gene: TRBJ2-1
clone size: NA
V gene: TRBV7-8
D gene: NA
CDR3 DNA: TGTGCCAGCAGCCTATCCCCCGGCGCCGGGACAATACACAATGAGCAGTTCTTC
CDR3 protein: CASSLSPGAGTIHNEQFF

J gene: TRBJ2-1
clone size: few
V gene: TRBV7-2
D gene: NA
CDR3 DNA: TGTGCCAGCAGCTTCGCGTCTGAGCAGTTCTTC
CDR3 protein: CASSFASEQFF

J gene: TRBJ2-2
clone size: NA
V gene: TRBV18
D gene: NA
CDR3 DNA: TGTGCCAGCTCACCAGCCGGGGGCTCCGGGGAGCTGTTTTTT
CDR3 protein: CASSPAGGSGELFF

J gene: TRBJ1-4
clone size: NA
V gene: TRBV4-3
D gene: NA
CDR3 DNA: TGCGCCAGCAGCCAAGATCGCACGAGGGAGCGTTGGGAAAAACTGTTTTTT
CDR3 protein: CASSQDRTRERWEKLFF

J gene: TRBJ1-2
clone size: NA
V gene: TRBV29-1
D gene: TRBD1
CDR3 DNA: TGCAGCGTTCTGGACAGGGGCTATGGCTACACCTTC
CDR3 protein: CSVLDRGYGYTF

J gene: TRBJ2-1
clone size: NA
V gene: TRBV24-1
D gene: NA
CDR3 DNA: TGTGCCACCAGTGATATAGGGGAGCAGTTCTTC
CDR3 protein: CATSDIGEQFF

J gene: TRBJ2-1
clone size: NA
V gene: TRBV28
D gene: TRBD2
CDR3 DNA: TGTGCCAGCACCTCCGGGGGGGGGTACAATGAGCAGTTCTTC
CDR3 protein: CASTSGGGYNEQFF

J gene: TRBJ2-1
clone size: NA
V gene: TRBV7-9
D gene: NA
CDR3 DNA: TGTGCCAGCAGCTTCGGCGAAGGGAGTGAGCAGTTCTTC
CDR3 protein: CASSFGEGSEQFF

J gene: TRBJ2-5
clone size: NA
V gene: TRBV2
D gene: NA
CDR3 DNA: TGTGCCAGCAGTGATCAGTCAGCCCAAGAGACCCAGTACTTC
CDR3 protein: CASSDQSAQETQYF

J gene: TRBJ1-5
clone size: few
V gene: TRBV5-1
D gene: NA
CDR3 DNA: TGCGCCAGCAGCTTATCGGGGTATAGCAATCAGCCCCAGCATTTT
CDR3 protein: CASSLSGYSNQPQHF

J gene: TRBJ2-7
clone size: few
V gene: TRBV5-4
D gene: NA
CDR3 DNA: TGTGCCAGCAGCTTGGGGGGTCCGGCCTACGAGCAGTACTTC
CDR3 protein: CASSLGGPAYEQYF

J gene: TRBJ2-1
clone size: NA
V gene: TRBV7-9
D gene: NA
CDR3 DNA: TGTGCCAGCAGCCCCGAAACCGGGGCCGTGGCGTTCAATGAGCAGTTCTTC
CDR3 protein: CASSPETGAVAFNEQFF

J gene: TRBJ1-2
clone size: NA
V gene: TRBV6-5
D gene: TRBD1
CDR3 DNA: TGTGCCAGCGGGACAGGGGGCTTCTATGGCTACACCTTC
CDR3 protein: CASGTGGFYGYTF

J gene: TRBJ2-3
clone size: NA
V gene: TRBV7-2
D gene: TRBD2
CDR3 DNA: TGTGCCAGCAGCCCCCGGACTAGCGGGGAAGATACGCAGTATTTT
CDR3 protein: CASSPRTSGEDTQYF

J gene: TRBJ2-4
clone size: NA
V gene: TRBV5-1
D gene: NA
CDR3 DNA: TGCGCCAGCAGCCTGGACCACACTGTCAAAAACATTCAGTACTTC
CDR3 protein: CASSLDHTVKNIQYF

J gene: TRBJ2-1
clone size: NA
V gene: TRBV4-3
D gene: NA
CDR3 DNA: TGCGCCAGCAGCCATTGGGGTGGACTAACCAATGAGCAGTTCTTC
CDR3 protein: CASSHWGGLTNEQFF

J gene: TRBJ1-4
clone size: few
V gene: TRBV9
D gene: NA
CDR3 DNA: TGTGCCAGCAGCGTTTTAGGGGCTGCTAATGAAAAACTGTTTTTT
CDR3 protein: CASSVLGAANEKLFF

J gene: TRBJ2-1
clone size: many
V gene: TRBV24-1
D gene: TRBD1
CDR3 DNA: TGTGCCACCAGTGATGGGTCCGGGACAGCGAGCTCCTACAATGAGCAGTTCTTC
CDR3 protein: CATSDGSGTASSYNEQFF

J gene: TRBJ1-1
clone size: few
V gene: TRBV12-3/TRBV12-4
D gene: TRBD1
CDR3 DNA: TGTGCCAGCAGTTCGACAGGGGGCTGGACTGAAGCTTTCTTT
CDR3 protein: CASSSTGGWTEAFF

J gene: TRBJ1-2
clone size: NA
V gene: TRBV4-1
D gene: NA
CDR3 DNA: TGCGCCAGCAGCCAAGTCGAGGGAAACTATGGCTACACCTTC
CDR3 protein: CASSQVEGNYGYTF

J gene: TRBJ2-1
clone size: NA
V gene: TRBV7-7
D gene: NA
CDR3 DNA: TGTGCCAGCAGCTTAGGCAGGCAGGATTACAATGAGCAGTTCTTC
CDR3 protein: CASSLGRQDYNEQFF

J gene: TRBJ2-5
clone size: many
V gene: TRBV11-2
D gene: NA
CDR3 DNA: TGTGCCAGCAGCTTAGCTGCGGGGGCGGGAGAGACCCAGTACTTC
CDR3 protein: CASSLAAGAGETQYF

J gene: TRBJ2-1
clone size: few
V gene: TRBV6-6
D gene: NA
CDR3 DNA: TGTGCCAGCAGTAAGGCCTATGAGCAGTTCTTC
CDR3 protein: CASSKAYEQFF

J gene: TRBJ2-4
clone size: NA
V gene: TRBV20-1
D gene: NA
CDR3 DNA: TGCAGTGCTAGGGCTAGCGAGGCCAAAAACATTCAGTACTTC
CDR3 protein: CSARASEAKNIQYF